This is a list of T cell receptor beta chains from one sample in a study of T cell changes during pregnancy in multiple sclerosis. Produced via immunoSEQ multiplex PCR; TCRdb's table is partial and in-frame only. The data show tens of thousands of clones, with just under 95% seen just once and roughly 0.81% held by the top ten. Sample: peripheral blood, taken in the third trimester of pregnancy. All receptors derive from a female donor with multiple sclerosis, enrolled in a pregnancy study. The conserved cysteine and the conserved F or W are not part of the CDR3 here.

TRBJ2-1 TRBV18 ASSPRGKLGNEQF
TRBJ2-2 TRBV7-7 ASSFRGSAGELF
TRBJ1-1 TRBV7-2 ASSSRPGQMNTEAF
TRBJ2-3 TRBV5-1 ASSTLAGGGTDTQY
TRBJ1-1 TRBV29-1 SVKRDRNTEAF
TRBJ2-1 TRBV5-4 ASSLGVRSGRSYNEQF
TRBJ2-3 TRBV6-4 ASSRLAGRTDTQY
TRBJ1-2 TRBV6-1 ASSPRGIAYGYT
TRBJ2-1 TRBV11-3 ASSVFGEGSNEQF
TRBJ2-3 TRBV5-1 ASSLSSGSGADTQY
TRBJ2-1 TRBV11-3 ASSLRTSGRDEQF
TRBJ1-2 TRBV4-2 ASSQDSSVGYGYT
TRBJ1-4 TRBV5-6 ASSPGASNEKLF
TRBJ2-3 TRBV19 ASSIREAGAGTDTQY
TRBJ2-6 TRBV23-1 ASSQSFWQGSSGANVLT
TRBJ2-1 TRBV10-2 ASSEGRGGEQF
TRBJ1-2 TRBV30 AWTGAAKYGYT
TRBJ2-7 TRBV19 ASSTRTGLVSYEQY
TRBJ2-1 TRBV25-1 ASSLGWGDEQF
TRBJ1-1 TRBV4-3 ASSQDHSASVAF
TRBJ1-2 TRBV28 ASSSLGTRFGGYT
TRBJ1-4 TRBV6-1 ASSTGTGVNEKLF
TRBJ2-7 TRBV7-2 ASSSGLAGYEQY
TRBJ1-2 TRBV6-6 ASSYWGQGANGYT
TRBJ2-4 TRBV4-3 ASSPRGVQNIQY
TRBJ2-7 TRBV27 ASSLSGTSGQEY
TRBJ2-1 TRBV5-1 ASSLVQGDNEQF
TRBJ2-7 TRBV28 ASSFVGGQYEQY
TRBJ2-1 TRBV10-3 AISDPTGYEQF
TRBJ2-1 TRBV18 ASLQGAYNEQF
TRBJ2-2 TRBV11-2 ATGLNTGELF
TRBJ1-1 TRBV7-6 ASSSKKNTEAF
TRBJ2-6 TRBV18 ASSPGQGASGANVLT
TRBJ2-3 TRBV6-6 ASSYSTGGVNTQY
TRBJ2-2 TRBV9 ASSGGGNTGELF
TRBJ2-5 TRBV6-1 ASSEMTLTQY
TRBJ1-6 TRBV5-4 ASSSGQGQGNNSPLH
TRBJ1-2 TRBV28 ASSLIRQGHGYT
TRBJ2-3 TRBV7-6 ASSYPSGSGTDTQY
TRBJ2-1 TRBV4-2 ASSLRTSGPQNYNEQF
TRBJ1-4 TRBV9 ASSEQDRWNEKLF
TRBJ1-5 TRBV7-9 ASNVGGRDQPQH
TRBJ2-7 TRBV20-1 SAPNSYEQY
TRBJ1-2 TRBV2 ASSEPGGGYT